Shown below are 30 T cell receptor beta chains from a single sample sequenced in a study of response to subunit inactivated influenza vaccine. TCRdb called the RT-PCR reads again in MiXCR, with one record for every CDR3 protein. The sample gives about 150,000 distinct CDR3 sequences, over 8.5% of which show up once; approximately 39% is in the top ten. The source was CD8+ T cells sorted from PBMCs, collected roughly 24 months after vaccination. The receptors come from a man between 50 and 75 years old who received an inactivated influenza vaccine.

This sequence joins TRBV6-2 or TRBV6-3 and TRBJ1-1; a weak D match, TRBD1 (6 bases). The CDR3 extends over 12 amino acids. The germline gives CDR1 MNHEY, CDR2 SVGEGT. V was trimmed by 5 bases and J by 11 bases, leaving 15 bases between them. The chain's CDR3 is CASSPANREAFF. CDR3 in DNA: TGTGCCAGCAGTCCGGCCAACAGGGAGGCTTTCTTT.

This clonotype was detected many times. The V call is TRBV5-5, the J call TRBJ2-1; maybe TRBD1 (5 bases). CDR1 SGHKS and CDR2 YYEKEE come from the germline V gene (reference sequence). The CDR3 is made up of 15 amino acids. Trimming took off 5 bases at V and 6 bases at J, with 18 bases between the two ends. The CDR3 DNA reads TGTGCCAGCAGTAAAATAGGGGCGGCCTCCAATGAGCAGTTCTTC. It yields the protein CASSKIGAASNEQFF.

The chain is built from TRBV4-1 and TRBJ2-1; D may be TRBD2 (5 bases). The V and J ends lost 4 bases and 4 bases respectively, with 14 bases between them. This CDR3 has 15 amino acids. Per germline, CDR1 MGHRA and CDR2 YSYEKL. The CDR3 spells CASSPRTWGYNEQFF. In DNA, the CDR3 is TGCGCCAGCAGCCCCCGGACTTGGGGTTACAATGAGCAGTTCTTC.

The V gene is TRBV2, the J gene TRBJ2-3; D not resolved. The CDR3 spans 13 residues. Trimming stripped 5 bases from V and 8 bases from J, with 14 bases between. Germline-derived CDR1 and CDR2 are SNHLY and FYNNEI. The CDR3 DNA follows: TGTGCCAGCAGTTCTCTCACACAGCCTACGCAGTATTTT. This gives the protein CASSSLTQPTQYF.

This clonotype was counted only a few times. The rearrangement uses TRBV28 and TRBJ2-1; 16 bases fit TRBD2. J lost 2 bases, V lost 5 bases, and 6 bases had no gene match. Per the germline V gene, CDR1 is MDHEN and CDR2 is SYDVKM. This CDR3 is built from 18 residues. The CDR3 reads CASSPGLAGGGTYNEQFF. The CDR3 DNA sequence: TGTGCCAGCAGTCCGGGACTAGCGGGAGGGGGAACCTACAATGAGCAGTTCTTC.

This clonotype appeared many times. This chain uses TRBV28 with TRBJ1-1; unclear D gene. V was pared by 1 base and J by 3 bases, with 12 bases between. Germline V lookup: CDR1 MDHEN, CDR2 SYDVKM. The CDR3 contains 15 residues. The CDR3 coding sequence is TGTGCCAGCAGTTTATCACCCCGGCGCGACACTGAAGCTTTCTTT. It encodes CASSLSPRRDTEAFF.

The V gene is TRBV10-3, the J gene TRBJ2-1; 7 bases fit TRBD1. This CDR3 is 15 amino acids long. J was trimmed by 2 bases and V by 6 bases; bases with no gene match: 7. Looked up from germline, CDR1 is ENHRY and CDR2 is SYGVKD. CDR3 residues: CAISQGVLTYNEQFF. The DNA for the CDR3 is TGTGCCATCAGCCAGGGGGTACTAACCTACAATGAGCAGTTCTTC.

In this sample, this clonotype turned up many times. The rearrangement joins TRBV5-6 to TRBJ2-7; 8 bases match TRBD1. Unmatched junction bases numbered 5, after V lost 5 bases and J lost 4 bases. Germline assignment: CDR1 SGHDT and CDR2 YYEEEE. The CDR3 runs 13 residues. In DNA, the CDR3 is TGTGCCAGCAGGAAAGGACAGGGTTACGAGCAGTACTTC. Translation gives CASRKGQGYEQYF.

This clonotype occurred many times. V and J are TRBV6-1 and TRBJ2-7; no reliable D call. CDR1 MNHNS and CDR2 SASEGT come from the germline V gene. The CDR3 runs 14 residues. Trimming removed 4 bases at V and 6 bases at J, with 16 bases between. The CDR3 DNA reads as TGTGCCAGCAGTGCTTGGGCCGGGTTAGGCGAGCAGTACTTC. Translated: CASSAWAGLGEQYF.

V gene TRBV21-1 combines with J gene TRBJ2-7; the table's D call of TRBD1 was not tested on the DNA. TRBV21-1 is an annotated pseudogene. This CDR3 is built from 14 residues. For the CDR3, the DNA is TGTGCCAGCACTTTACAGGGAGGAGTCTACGAGCAGTACTTC. Its translation: CASTLQGGVYEQYF.

This clonotype turned up a few times. The chain combines TRBV4-2 with TRBJ2-1; TRBD2 matches 12 bases. Germline loops: CDR1 LGHNA, CDR2 YNFKEQ. The trim removed 4 bases at V and 5 bases at J, leaving 3 bases unmatched. The CDR3 contains 15 residues. The CDR3 DNA follows: TGTGCCAGCAGCCCGGGACTAGCGGGTAACAATGAGCAGTTCTTC. Protein product: CASSPGLAGNNEQFF.

This clonotype has more than one count but fewer than ten. The gene calls are TRBV4-3 and TRBJ2-3, with 7 bases matching TRBD2. There are 16 residues in the CDR3. V trimming: 1 base; J trimming: 2 bases; junction bases outside the gene matches: 6. Germline-derived CDR1 and CDR2 are LGHNA and YSLEER. CDR3 sequence reads: CASSQAPAGTTDTQYF. CDR3 sequence (DNA): TGCGCCAGCAGCCAAGCCCCAGCGGGAACCACAGATACGCAGTATTTT.

This clonotype showed up just a few times. The chain recombines TRBV4-1 with TRBJ2-2, with TRBD2 identical over 9 bases. V was clipped by 5 bases and J by 4 bases; unmatched bases: 17. Germline V CDR1 and CDR2: MGHRA, YSYEKL. The CDR3 is made up of 19 amino acids. CDR3 nucleotides: TGCGCCAGCAGCGCCTTTCAGGCTAGCGGGGAATTTGGCACCGGGGAGCTGTTTTTT. It specifies CASSAFQASGEFGTGELFF.

This chain uses TRBV12-3 or TRBV12-4 with TRBJ2-3; D possibly matches TRBD1 or TRBD2 (6 bases each). The CDR3 covers 16 residues. The germline V and J ends were trimmed by 6 bases and 2 bases, with 18 bases remaining between them. CDR3 residues: CASRRERLGHTDTQYF. The CDR3 DNA follows: TGTGCCAGCAGACGGGAGCGCTTGGGACACACAGATACGCAGTATTTT.

This clonotype was observed a few times. Written as DNA, the CDR3 is TGTGCCAGCGGGTTAGCGGGAGCTAACGGGGAGCTGTTTTTT. It codes for CASGLAGANGELFF. The genes are TRBV12-3 or TRBV12-4 and TRBJ2-2, with TRBD2 matching 9 bases. The junction had 8 bases not matched to a gene; V was cut back by 8 bases and J by 7 bases. The CDR3 has 14 residues.

V and J are TRBV2 and TRBJ2-2; no reliable D call. Between the trimmed V and J ends, which lost 3 bases and 4 bases, there was a span of 6 bases. CDR3 length: 13 amino acids. Germline V gene data show CDR1 as SNHLY and CDR2 as FYNNEI. The DNA for the CDR3 is TGTGCCAGCAGTGACGGCATCACCGGGGAGCTGTTTTTT. Residues: CASSDGITGELFF.

There are a few counts of this clonotype. The chain recombines TRBV30 with TRBJ2-1; no reliable D call. Trimming shortened V by 5 bases and J by 3 bases, and 8 bases separated the two germline ends. The CDR3 totals 12 residues. CDR1 GTSNPN and CDR2 SVGIG come from the germline V gene (reference sequence). The CDR3 sequence: CAWRPDYNEQFF. The CDR3 bases are TGTGCCTGGCGTCCAGACTACAATGAGCAGTTCTTC.

The gene calls are TRBV6-6 and TRBJ1-2, with D possibly being TRBD1 (5 bases). There are 13 residues in the CDR3. Germline assignment: CDR1 MNHNY and CDR2 SVGAGI (reference sequence). The V gene lost 8 bases and the J gene lost 3 bases, with 13 bases spanning the gap. The CDR3 protein is CASASGTYYGYTF. CDR3 in DNA: TGTGCCAGCGCCTCCGGGACTTACTATGGCTACACCTTC.

The rearrangement uses TRBV7-9 and TRBJ2-3; D unresolved. The CDR3 runs to 13 residues. Germline CDR1 and CDR2: SEHNR and FQNEAQ (reference sequence). V shed 3 bases and J shed 2 bases, with 6 bases lying between them. CDR3: CASSFEYTDTQYF. CDR3 sequence (DNA): TGTGCCAGCAGCTTTGAGTACACAGATACGCAGTATTTT.

DNA for the CDR3: TGTGCCAGCCGTATACGAGATGGGACAGATACGCAGTATTTT. Its translation is CASRIRDGTDTQYF. V usage is TRBV28 and J usage is TRBJ2-3; D is ambiguous. This CDR3 comprises 14 residues. Trimming left V 8 bases short and J 3 bases short, with 15 bases between. Germline CDR1 MDHEN, CDR2 SYDVKM.

This clonotype was seen only a few times. The rearrangement links TRBV15 to TRBJ2-7; D not resolved. V dropped 3 bases and J dropped 2 bases, with 11 bases sitting between them. Germline-derived CDR1 and CDR2 are LNHNV and YYDKDF (reference sequence). The CDR3 extends over 14 amino acids. CDR3 bases: TGTGCCACCAGCAGTTACGGAAAACCCTACGAGCAGTACTTC. This translates into CATSSYGKPYEQYF.

This clonotype was counted ten times or more. The chain employs TRBV27 and TRBJ2-4; 8 nucleotides match TRBD2. The CDR3 runs 16 residues. V was pared by 6 bases and J by 4 bases, with 11 bases of the junction left unmatched. Per germline, CDR1 MNHEY and CDR2 SMNVEV (reference sequence). This CDR3 is CASRRWASGGKNIQYF. In DNA form, the CDR3 reads TGTGCCAGCAGGAGGTGGGCGAGCGGGGGAAAAAACATTCAGTACTTC.

The rearrangement joins TRBV12-3 or TRBV12-4 to TRBJ2-7; no definite D call. Trimming took 0 bases from V and 3 from J, leaving 12 bases between them. There are 15 residues in the CDR3. Here the CDR3 DNA reads TGTGCCAGCAGTTTAGCCAAAACCCCCCTCTACGAGCAGTACTTC. This translates into CASSLAKTPLYEQYF.

V and J are TRBV27 and TRBJ2-1, with D maybe TRBD2 (5 bases). Trimming took 0 bases from V and 4 from J, leaving 13 bases between them. The CDR3 sequence is 16 residues long. Germline CDR1 and CDR2: MNHEY and SMNVEV (reference sequence). The DNA for the CDR3 is TGTGCCAGCAGTTTATCGATGGAGCGGAAATACAATGAGCAGTTCTTC. This translates into CASSLSMERKYNEQFF.

This chain joins TRBV7-2 and TRBJ2-2; 10 bases fit TRBD2. V lost 1 base and J lost 10; bases outside the gene matches: 9. The CDR3 sequence is 16 residues long. CDR1 is SGHTA, CDR2 FQGNSA, per germline. Written as DNA, the CDR3 is TGTGCCAGCAGCTTAGAGTTCCTAGCGGGAGTGGAGGAGCTGTTTTTT. Translated, it gives CASSLEFLAGVEELFF.

The rearrangement uses TRBV5-1 and TRBJ2-3; 12 bases agree with TRBD1. Germline V CDR1 and CDR2: SGHRS, YFSETQ. The CDR3 runs 16 residues. J was trimmed by 5 bases and V by 4 bases; bases with no gene match: 8. The CDR3 region has the DNA TGCGCCAGCAGCGACGGGACAGGGGGCTGGGTAGATACGCAGTATTTT. As protein: CASSDGTGGWVDTQYF.

V gene TRBV20-1 combines with J gene TRBJ2-5; weak D call: TRBD2 (6 bases). The germline V gene has CDR1 DFQATT and CDR2 SNEGSKA (reference sequence). V gave up 5 bases and J gave up 5 bases, with 21 bases separating them. CDR3 length: 15 amino acids. The CDR3 coding sequence is TGCAGTGCTCAAATAACTCCCGCTCGGGGGGAGACCCAGTACTTC. Protein sequence: CSAQITPARGETQYF.

This clonotype has more than one count but fewer than ten. V gene TRBV6-1 combines with J gene TRBJ2-7; no reliable D call. The CDR3 sequence is 12 residues long. CDR1 MNHNS and CDR2 SASEGT come from the germline V gene. Trimming pared 8 bases from V and 3 bases from J, leaving 11 bases between. The DNA for the CDR3 is TGTGCCAGCGGTACGGGCGACTACGAGCAGTACTTC. This codes for CASGTGDYEQYF.

This chain connects TRBV28 to TRBJ2-1, with 14 bases that match TRBD2. V lost 5 bases to trimming and J lost 8 bases; unmatched junction nucleotides: 8. The CDR3 covers 16 residues. CDR1 and CDR2 (germline): MDHEN, SYDVKM. CDR3 DNA: TGTGCCAGCAGTCCCGACAGACTAGCGGGAGGGCATGAGCAGTTCTTC. This encodes CASSPDRLAGGHEQFF.

CDR3 bases: TGTGCCAGCTCGGCTACGCGGGGGACCTACAATGAGCAGTTCTTC. Encoded protein: CASSATRGTYNEQFF. The rearrangement links TRBV18 to TRBJ2-1; 7 bases fit TRBD2. J was trimmed by 2 bases and V by 6 bases; bases with no gene match: 7. The CDR3 has 15 amino acids. CDR1 KGHSH and CDR2 LQKENI come from the germline V gene.